This T cell receptor beta chain was documented in a study of siplizumab effects on memory and regulatory T cells. Whole-study findings and limits: Sequences below about 10^-5 frequency were poorly captured. As a result, only a minor fraction of alloreactive clones mapped to unstimulated subsets. In roughly 80-96% of proliferating CD4+ or CD8+ clones, a naive or memory phenotype could not be assigned. Sequences that were alloreactive and traceable to unstimulated CD4+ memory cells were significantly reduced by siplizumab.

Details on this clone: The antigen is not known.

Assay used: immunoSEQ multiplex PCR; TCRdb lists only in-frame clones, some missing. The data hold around 120,000 clones, with around 94% observed a single time. The ends were cut back, 8 bases at V and 1 base at J, with 15 bases in the middle. This CDR3 is built from 14 residues. Germline V gene lookup returns CDR1 SNHLY and CDR2 FYNNEI. The sequenced material came from non-Treg CD4+ T cells sorted from blood. The rearrangement joins TRBV2 to TRBJ2-7, with a tentative D call TRBD1 (6 bases). This clonotype was obtained from a human donor in good health. CDR3 nucleotide sequence: TGTGCCAGCCTCTTAGGGGACACATCCTACGAGCAGTACTTC. Its translation: CASLLGDTSYEQYF.